The 30 T cell receptor beta chains presented below share a single source sample, sequenced in a study of identical twins. TCRdb re-analysed the 5' RACE reads in MiXCR, keeping a single row per CDR3 protein. The sample shows a few hundred thousand distinct CDR3 sequences, 9.6% of them seen only once. The sample also formed part of further work on yellow fever vaccine responses in identical twins.

Sequenced input: PBMCs. These receptor sequences come from a woman between 18 and 30 years old in good health.

The V call is TRBV5-1, the J call TRBJ1-4, with D uncertain. Germline-derived CDR1 and CDR2 are SGHRS and YFSETQ. The V end was cut by 0 bases, the J end by 4 bases, with 7 bases between. The CDR3 loop spans 14 amino acids. CDR3: CASSLAGDNEKLFF. The CDR3 DNA follows: TGCGCCAGCAGCTTGGCCGGGGATAATGAAAAACTGTTTTTT. The variable domain in full, with the rest retrieved from reference TRBV5-1 and TRBJ1-4, is KAGVTQTPRYLIKTRGQQVTLSCSPISGHRSVSWYQQTPGQGLQFLFEYFSETQRNKGNFPGRFSGRQFSNSRSEMNVSTLELGDSALYLCASSLAGDNEKLFFGSGTQLSVL.

This clonotype has more than one count but fewer than ten. This chain connects TRBV7-8 to TRBJ2-2; 10 bases are a match to TRBD2. The CDR3 is made up of 18 amino acids. The V gene's germline CDR1 is SGHVS and CDR2 FQNEAQ. J lost 7 bases, V lost 0 bases, and 11 bases had no gene match. The CDR3 DNA reads TGTGCCAGCAGCTTAGCCGGCGCCAGCGGGAGGGGTGGCGGGGAGCTGTTTTTT. Translation: CASSLAGASGRGGGELFF.

The chain has TRBV12-3 or TRBV12-4 and TRBJ1-5, with a tentative D call TRBD1 (5 bases). The CDR3 runs to 15 residues. With 6 bases removed from V and 1 base from J, the gap between germline ends came to 13 bases. CDR3 sequence reads: CASRSPGRSNQPQHF. As DNA, the CDR3 is TGTGCCAGCAGATCTCCAGGGAGGAGCAATCAGCCCCAGCATTTT.

This clonotype has only a few counts. CDR3 amino acids: CASSSSGTGIHNTDTQYF. CDR3 DNA sequence: TGTGCCAGCAGTTCTTCCGGGACAGGTATTCACAACACAGATACGCAGTATTTT. This chain joins TRBV27 and TRBJ2-3; 8 nucleotides line up with TRBD1. This CDR3 comprises 18 residues. V dropped 4 bases and J dropped 2; count of bases not matched to a gene: 14. Germline-derived CDR1 and CDR2 are MNHEY and SMNVEV (reference sequence).

The V and J genes are TRBV14 and TRBJ2-7, with D perhaps TRBD1 (6 bases). V dropped 3 bases and J dropped 6 bases, with 12 bases sitting between them. The CDR3 is 13 amino acids. The germline CDR1 and CDR2 sequences are SGHDN and FVKESK. The CDR3: CASSHAGEGEQYF. Written as DNA, the CDR3 is TGTGCCAGCAGCCACGCAGGGGAAGGCGAGCAGTACTTC.

The table lists this clonotype with a few counts. The chain joins TRBV9 to TRBJ2-5; 10 bases are shared with TRBD2. Germline-derived CDR1 and CDR2 are SGDLS and YYNGEE. The junction had 7 bases not matched to a gene; V was cut back by 0 bases and J by 5 bases. The CDR3 loop spans 16 amino acids. The CDR3 DNA sequence: TGTGCCAGCAGCGTAGGAAGGAGCGGGGGGGCCGAGACCCAGTACTTC. Its protein is CASSVGRSGGAETQYF.

In its sample, this clonotype was seen a few times. This chain uses TRBV6-1 with TRBJ1-4, with D hard to call. There are 15 residues in the CDR3. Germline V CDR1 and CDR2: MNHNS, SASEGT. V dropped 0 bases and J dropped 4 bases, with 9 bases sitting between them. The CDR3 sequence: CASSEALRFNEKLFF. The CDR3 nucleotides read TGTGCCAGCAGTGAAGCGCTGAGATTTAATGAAAAACTGTTTTTT.

The chain has TRBV6-2 or TRBV6-3 and TRBJ1-2, with 7 positions matching TRBD1. The CDR3 totals 14 residues. CDR1 MNHEY and CDR2 SVGEGT come from the germline V gene. Trimming took 8 bases from V and 8 from J; bases not matched to a gene: 14. The CDR3 DNA is TGTGCCAGCGGGTATTCAGGGGGTCCGGAAGGCTACACCTTC. Translated: CASGYSGGPEGYTF.

This clonotype was observed a few times. The rearrangement links TRBV7-2 to TRBJ2-1; 9 bases match TRBD2. Germline CDR1 is SGHTA and CDR2 is FQGNSA. J was trimmed by 2 bases and V by 3 bases; bases with no gene match: 2. This CDR3 region has 15 residues. CDR3 nucleotide sequence: TGTGCCAGCAGCTTGAGCGGGGGGACCTACAATGAGCAGTTCTTC. This gives the protein CASSLSGGTYNEQFF.

This clonotype has a handful of counts. This rearrangement joins TRBV3-1 to TRBJ2-7; TRBD2 aligns across 9 bases. The germline gives CDR1 LGHDT, CDR2 YNNKEL (reference sequence). This CDR3 is built from 15 residues. J gave up 7 bases and V 0 bases, and 7 bases lay outside the gene matches. The CDR3 loop reads CASSQDVVAGVEQYF. In DNA form, the CDR3 reads TGTGCCAGCAGCCAAGATGTAGTAGCGGGGGTTGAGCAGTACTTC.

The gene calls are TRBV20-1 and TRBJ2-7; 10 bases line up with TRBD2. Germline assignment: CDR1 DFQATT and CDR2 SNEGSKA (reference sequence). The CDR3 extends over 16 amino acids. V lost 1 base and J lost 3; bases outside the gene matches: 9. CDR3 in amino acids: CSARGQYPSGSYEQYF. The CDR3 DNA reads TGCAGTGCTAGAGGCCAATACCCTAGCGGGAGCTACGAGCAGTACTTC.

This clonotype was detected ten times or more. The chain combines TRBV7-2 with TRBJ2-1, with TRBD2 identical over 7 bases. The CDR3 contains 14 residues. Losses at the gene ends were 3 bases for V and 8 bases for J; bases not matched to a gene: 7. The germline CDR1 and CDR2 sequences are SGHTA and FQGNSA. The CDR3 coding sequence is TGTGCCAGCAGCTTGGGGGGGAAGAGCGATGAGCAGTTCTTC. Translation gives CASSLGGKSDEQFF.

In this sample, this clonotype turned up a few times. The chain combines TRBV20-1 with TRBJ2-1; the D gene could be TRBD1 or TRBD2 (5 bases each). CDR1 and CDR2 (germline): DFQATT, SNEGSKA (reference sequence). This CDR3 comprises 15 residues. V gave up 3 bases and J gave up 7 bases, with 19 bases separating them. The chain's CDR3 is CSASGGAGAWNEQFF. In nucleotides, the CDR3 is TGCAGTGCTAGCGGTGGGGCGGGTGCATGGAATGAGCAGTTCTTC.

This clonotype was picked up many times. The gene calls are TRBV20-1 and TRBJ2-5; perhaps TRBD2 as D (7 bases). CDR3 length equals 14 residues. Trimming removed 1 base at V and 5 bases at J, with 14 bases between. Germline V gene data show CDR1 as DFQATT and CDR2 as SNEGSKA (reference sequence). CDR3 DNA: TGCAGTGCTAGAGCGGGGGGCCCCAGGGAGACCCAGTACTTC. Protein sequence: CSARAGGPRETQYF.

This clonotype was counted many times. The V call is TRBV5-5, the J call TRBJ2-1, with 7 bases aligning to TRBD1. The CDR3 length is 14 residues. The V gene end was trimmed by 5 bases and the J gene end by 7 bases; junction bases not matched to a gene: 9. Germline V CDR1 and CDR2: SGHKS, YYEKEE (reference sequence). The CDR3 DNA reads TGTGCCAGCAGTCGATCCGGGACAGAGAATGAGCAGTTCTTC. Translated: CASSRSGTENEQFF.

This clonotype was counted a few times. The V gene is TRBV29-1, the J gene TRBJ2-7; D gene unclear. Germline CDR1 and CDR2: SQVTM and ANQGSEA. The CDR3 spans 12 residues. Trimming left V 4 bases short and J 1 base short, with 8 bases between. For the CDR3, the DNA is TGCAGCGTTGTTGGGGTTTCCTACGAGCAGTACTTC. Translated, it gives CSVVGVSYEQYF.

The chain links TRBV7-9 to TRBJ2-1; possibly TRBD2 for D (6 bases). Germline V CDR1 and CDR2: SEHNR, FQNEAQ (reference sequence). Trimming left V 3 bases short and J 7 bases short, with 13 bases between. The length of the CDR3 is 14 residues. The CDR3 reads CASSLGGWGNEQFF. In nucleotides, the CDR3 is TGTGCCAGCAGCTTGGGAGGATGGGGAAATGAGCAGTTCTTC.

This clonotype turned up a few times. CDR3 DNA sequence: TGTGCCAGCAGCCAAGACGACAGATATTCACCCCTCCACTTT. This encodes CASSQDDRYSPLHF. The rearrangement uses TRBV3-1 and TRBJ1-6; possible D gene TRBD1, 5 bases. CDR3 length equals 14 residues. Trimming left V 0 bases short and J 8 bases short, with 8 bases between. Germline V gene data show CDR1 as LGHDT and CDR2 as YNNKEL (reference sequence). Using reference TRBV3-1 and TRBJ1-6 for the parts outside the CDR3, the full variable domain is DTAVSQTPKYLVTQMGNDKSIKCEQNLGHDTMYWYKQDSKKFLKIMFSYNNKELIINETVPNRFSPKSPDKAHLNLHINSLELGDSAVYFCASSQDDRYSPLHFGNGTRLTVT.

This clonotype has just a few counts. The chain has TRBV20-1 and TRBJ2-2; maybe TRBD2 (6 bases). In germline, CDR1 is DFQATT, CDR2 SNEGSKA (reference sequence). V shed 1 base and J shed 0 bases, with 12 bases lying between them. The CDR3 totals 16 residues. The CDR3 spells CSARAFVAANTGELFF. For the CDR3, the DNA is TGCAGTGCTAGAGCTTTTGTAGCGGCGAACACCGGGGAGCTGTTTTTT.

J is TRBJ1-5 and V is TRBV6-5; D unclear. Per germline, CDR1 MNHEY and CDR2 SVGAGI. CDR3 length: 16 amino acids. V lost 4 bases, J lost 2 bases, and 15 bases lay in between. CDR3 nucleotide sequence: TGTGCCAGCAGTTCGTCAGGTTTCTCGGGCAATCAGCCCCAGCATTTT. It specifies CASSSSGFSGNQPQHF.

This chain connects TRBV14 to TRBJ1-3, with D tentatively TRBD1 (5 bases). The CDR3 loop spans 15 amino acids. Germline CDR1 reads SGHDN; CDR2 reads FVKESK. The V gene lost 0 bases and the J gene lost 4 bases, with 10 bases spanning the gap. CDR3 in DNA: TGTGCCAGCAGCCAAGACGCGGGGCGCGGAAACACCATATATTTT. Amino acids: CASSQDAGRGNTIYF.

The CDR3 protein is CASIGSGGEQETQYF. The CDR3 region has the DNA TGTGCCAGCATAGGTAGCGGGGGGGAACAAGAGACCCAGTACTTC. This rearrangement joins TRBV2 to TRBJ2-5; 11 nucleotides match TRBD2. The CDR3 is made up of 15 amino acids. Trimming cost V 7 bases and J 2 bases; bases outside gene matches: 6. Germline V gene data show CDR1 as SNHLY and CDR2 as FYNNEI.

This clonotype was found a few times. The chain links TRBV7-2 to TRBJ2-7, with TRBD1 as a possible D gene (5 bases). The CDR3 is 13 amino acids. The germline CDR1 and CDR2 sequences are SGHTA and FQGNSA. The ends were cut back, 5 bases at V and 6 bases at J, with 14 bases in the middle. The CDR3 nucleotides read TGTGCCAGCAGCCCCAGGGCCTTGGGCGAGCAGTACTTC. Translated, it gives CASSPRALGEQYF.

In its sample, this clonotype was seen a few times. The genes are TRBV2 and TRBJ1-5, with D tentatively TRBD1 (5 bases). Trimming removed 6 bases at V and 3 bases at J, with 9 bases between. From germline, CDR1 is SNHLY and CDR2 FYNNEI. The CDR3 spans 13 residues. In nucleotides, the CDR3 is TGTGCCAGCAGGCAGGGAAACAATCAGCCCCAGCATTTT. It is translated as CASRQGNNQPQHF.

This clonotype has just a few counts. The gene calls are TRBV7-9 and TRBJ2-7; tentatively, D is TRBD2 (6 bases). Germline CDR1 reads SEHNR; CDR2 reads FQNEAQ (reference sequence). This CDR3 is 12 amino acids long. The V end lost 8 bases, the J end lost 3 bases, and 11 bases lay between the germline ends. CDR3 nucleotide sequence: TGTGCCAGCCGATTGGGAGGCTACGAGCAGTACTTC. It codes for CASRLGGYEQYF.

This clonotype was detected a few times. The genes are TRBV7-2 and TRBJ2-1; 10 bases align to TRBD2. The CDR3 has 15 residues. CDR1 and CDR2 from the germline V gene are SGHTA and FQGNSA. V dropped 3 bases and J dropped 5; count of bases not matched to a gene: 4. CDR3 sequence reads: CASSFGTSVNNEQFF. Written as DNA, the CDR3 is TGTGCCAGCAGCTTCGGGACTAGCGTTAACAATGAGCAGTTCTTC.

This clonotype was counted between two and nine times. The chain is built from TRBV19 and TRBJ1-2; D is unclear. Trimming cost V 1 base and J 8 bases, with 5 bases left between them. The CDR3 sequence is 11 residues long. The germline gives CDR1 LNHDA, CDR2 SQIVND (reference sequence). CDR3 nucleotides: TGTGCCAGTAGTATAGGAACCGGCTACACCTTC. Amino acids: CASSIGTGYTF.

V gene TRBV5-1 combines with J gene TRBJ1-2; D unresolved. V was clipped by 0 bases and J by 7 bases, with 16 bases between them. Per germline, CDR1 SGHRS and CDR2 YFSETQ. The CDR3 is 15 residues long. The CDR3 protein is CASSLDPLIVVGYTF. The CDR3 DNA is TGCGCCAGCAGCTTGGATCCTCTGATAGTGGTTGGCTACACCTTC.

This clonotype has a count of ten or more. The genes are TRBV12-3 or TRBV12-4 and TRBJ2-6; 7 nucleotides match TRBD2. CDR3 length: 15 amino acids. Losses at the gene ends were 7 bases for V and 0 bases for J; bases not matched to a gene: 3. In DNA, the CDR3 is TGTGCCAGCACTAGCGGTCTCTCTGGGGCCAACGTCCTGACTTTC. It specifies CASTSGLSGANVLTF.

The chain employs TRBV30 and TRBJ2-7, with TRBD1 as a possible D gene (5 bases). The CDR3 has 13 residues. V was cut by 1 base and J by 3 bases, with 10 bases left in between. Germline assignment: CDR1 GTSNPN and CDR2 SVGIG (reference sequence). CDR3 loop: CAWSEDRGYEQYF. The CDR3 nucleotides read TGTGCCTGGAGTGAAGACAGAGGCTACGAGCAGTACTTC.